The 28 T cell receptor beta chains below were found in one sample sequenced in a study of T cell repertoires in cytomegalovirus infection. One entry per CDR3 protein, called by TCRdb with MiXCR from the reads. The sample includes some 600,000 distinct CDR3 sequences, roughly a quarter of them seen just once. Material for sequencing was CD8+ T cells from PBMCs. All receptors come from a human donor in good health (CMV status not recorded). Some clones in this sample may be carry-over from other donors' samples.

This clonotype was recorded a few times. This chain joins TRBV20-1 and TRBJ2-7; D possibly corresponds to TRBD1 (6 bases). Trimming shortened V by 1 base and J by 2 bases, and 21 bases separated the two germline ends. Germline V gene data show CDR1 as DFQATT and CDR2 as SNEGSKA (reference sequence). The CDR3 extends over 17 amino acids. The CDR3 protein is CSARGGYRVSSPYEQYF. The CDR3 bases are TGCAGTGCTAGAGGGGGCTACAGGGTCTCCAGCCCCTACGAGCAGTACTTC.

This clonotype was seen ten or more times. This chain links TRBV7-6 with TRBJ1-1; TRBD1 matches 8 bases. V dropped 6 bases and J dropped 1; count of bases not matched to a gene: 4. The CDR3 is 14 residues long. The germline V gene encodes CDR1 SGHVS and CDR2 FNYEAQ. The CDR3 protein is CASRPGGGNTEAFF. The CDR3 DNA follows: TGTGCCAGCAGGCCAGGGGGCGGGAACACTGAAGCTTTCTTT.

The rearrangement uses TRBV29-1 and TRBJ1-2, with D tentatively TRBD1 (5 bases). From germline, CDR1 is SQVTM and CDR2 ANQGSEA. Trimming left V 1 base short and J 6 bases short, with 9 bases between. This CDR3 is 12 amino acids long. CDR3 sequence: CSVEGQGNGYTF. The CDR3 DNA reads TGCAGCGTTGAAGGGCAGGGTAATGGCTACACCTTC.

V usage is TRBV6-6 and J usage is TRBJ1-1; D not resolved. Germline CDR1 is MNHNY and CDR2 is SVGAGI (reference sequence). Trimming pared 2 bases from V and 1 base from J, leaving 11 bases between. The CDR3 runs to 15 residues. The CDR3 DNA sequence: TGTGCCAGCAGTTACGACGGTCGATGGAACACTGAAGCTTTCTTT. It codes for CASSYDGRWNTEAFF.

Remarks on this clonotype: This may arise from a read error, as a much more abundant clone is one base away. The chain has TRBV10-3 and TRBJ1-2; 8 nucleotides line up with TRBD1. Losses at the gene ends were 2 bases for V and 1 base for J; bases not matched to a gene: 9. This CDR3 contains 17 residues. Germline assignment: CDR1 ENHRY and CDR2 SYGVKD. The CDR3 spells CAISETDRGLLNYGYTF. The CDR3 bases are TGTGCCATCAGTGAGACTGACAGGGGCCTACTTAACTATGGCTACACCTTC.

The table lists this clonotype with a few counts. The chain joins TRBV19 to TRBJ2-7; D unresolved. The CDR3 is made up of 11 amino acids. Germline assignment: CDR1 LNHDA and CDR2 SQIVND (reference sequence). V was trimmed by 6 bases and J by 4 bases, leaving 7 bases between them. The chain's CDR3 is CASSDNYEQYF. In DNA, the CDR3 is TGTGCCAGTAGCGACAATTACGAGCAGTACTTC.

The chain couples TRBV28 to TRBJ1-1; TRBD1 is a possible D gene (6 bases). Looked up from germline, CDR1 is MDHEN and CDR2 is SYDVKM. The CDR3 sequence is 16 residues long. V was trimmed by 1 base and J by 2 bases, leaving 14 bases between them. CDR3 protein: CASSLSLDSLNTEAFF. DNA for the CDR3: TGTGCCAGCAGTTTATCCTTGGACAGTTTAAACACTGAAGCTTTCTTT.

This clonotype has ten or more counts. The J gene is TRBJ1-1, the V gene TRBV7-9; D perhaps matches TRBD1 (5 bases). This CDR3 is 17 amino acids long. Germline-derived CDR1 and CDR2 are SEHNR and FQNEAQ (reference sequence). V shed 4 bases and J shed 0 bases, with 18 bases lying between them. CDR3 bases: TGTGCCAGCAGCTCAAGTGCCTGGGACCGCATGAACACTGAAGCTTTCTTT. The encoded protein is CASSSSAWDRMNTEAFF.

The CDR3 bases are TGTGCTAGTGGATACGGGACTAGCGGGGGTCGGGACAATGAGCAGTTCTTC. Its protein is CASGYGTSGGRDNEQFF. The V and J genes are TRBV12-5 and TRBJ2-1; 14 positions agree with TRBD2. The ends lost 6 bases at V and 5 bases at J; junction bases unmatched: 9. Germline V gene lookup returns CDR1 LGHNT and CDR2 FRNRAP. The CDR3 extends over 17 amino acids.

The chain links TRBV12-3 or TRBV12-4 to TRBJ2-7, with D perhaps matching TRBD1 (6 bases). Trimming took off 3 bases at V and 2 bases at J, with 8 bases between the two ends. The CDR3 is 13 amino acids. This CDR3 reads CASSFQGPYEQYF. CDR3 sequence (DNA): TGTGCCAGCAGTTTCCAGGGGCCCTACGAGCAGTACTTC.

The chain uses TRBV5-1 and TRBJ2-1; TRBD2 agrees at 9 bases. CDR1 SGHRS and CDR2 YFSETQ come from the germline V gene. V shed 6 bases, J shed 2 bases, and the junction held 6 bases outside the gene matches. CDR3 size: 15 residues. CDR3 bases: TGCGCCAGCAACCTACTAGCGGGCCCCTACAATGAGCAGTTCTTC. This translates into CASNLLAGPYNEQFF.

The V and J genes are TRBV27 and TRBJ2-1, with 7 bases identical to TRBD1. This CDR3 region has 15 residues. V was clipped by 8 bases and J by 0 bases; unmatched bases: 7. Germline CDR1 and CDR2: MNHEY and SMNVEV (reference sequence). The CDR3 loop is CASAPSGGSYNEQFF. The CDR3 nucleotides read TGTGCCAGCGCCCCTTCAGGGGGCTCCTACAATGAGCAGTTCTTC.

This clonotype was observed many times. V usage is TRBV6-6 and J usage is TRBJ2-3, with TRBD2 as a possible D gene (6 bases). Looked up from germline, CDR1 is MNHNY and CDR2 is SVGAGI (reference sequence). V lost 10 bases and J 0 bases, leaving 14 bases between the germline ends. This CDR3 contains 14 residues. The chain's CDR3 is CATYLGRSTDTQYF. In DNA form, the CDR3 reads TGTGCCACCTATCTGGGGAGGAGCACAGATACGCAGTATTTT.

This clonotype was recorded a few times. The chain has TRBV6-6 and TRBJ2-1; the D call may be TRBD1 or TRBD2 (5 bases each). V shed 0 bases and J shed 4 bases, with 16 bases lying between them. CDR3 length equals 17 residues. CDR1 and CDR2 from the germline V gene are MNHNY and SVGAGI (reference sequence). CDR3: CASSYSIGEGEYNEQFF. The DNA of the CDR3 is TGTGCCAGCAGTTACTCGATCGGAGAAGGGGAGTACAATGAGCAGTTCTTC.

J is TRBJ1-2 and V is TRBV4-1; 7 nucleotides line up with TRBD1. This CDR3 spans 17 amino acids. CDR1 is MGHRA, CDR2 YSYEKL, per germline. V was pared by 6 bases and J by 8 bases, with 21 bases of the junction left unmatched. The CDR3: CASSGLWDSGPVGGYTF. Here the CDR3 DNA reads TGCGCCAGCAGTGGGTTATGGGACAGCGGACCGGTAGGAGGCTACACCTTC.

The chain recombines TRBV6-2 or TRBV6-3 with TRBJ2-7; no reliable D call. Germline V CDR1 and CDR2: MNHEY, SVGEGT. This CDR3 comprises 14 residues. The CDR3 DNA reads as TGTGCCAGCAGTTACGAGGCAGCCTCCTACGGGCAGTACGTC. Translating gives CASSYEAASYGQYV.

This clonotype was detected only a few times. The DNA for the CDR3 is TGTGCCAGCAGCTTACCCGGGACAGGGGGGGATACGCAGTATTTT. As protein: CASSLPGTGGDTQYF. The chain recombines TRBV7-2 with TRBJ2-3; TRBD1 matches 11 bases. Germline CDR1 is SGHTA and CDR2 is FQGNSA. The CDR3 extends over 15 amino acids. J gave up 6 bases and V 2 bases, and 4 bases lay outside the gene matches.

V gene TRBV29-1 combines with J gene TRBJ2-2; no clear D gene. CDR1 and CDR2 (germline): SQVTM, ANQGSEA. CDR3 length: 13 residues. V dropped 6 bases and J dropped 3 bases, with 11 bases sitting between them. The CDR3 protein is CSVARADTGELFF. The CDR3 DNA reads TGCAGCGTCGCCCGGGCGGACACCGGGGAGCTGTTTTTT.

V and J are TRBV28 and TRBJ2-1; 8 bases are a match to TRBD1. Germline loops: CDR1 MDHEN, CDR2 SYDVKM. J lost 2 bases, V lost 6 bases, and 9 bases had no gene match. This CDR3 is 16 amino acids long. CDR3 DNA sequence: TGTGCCAGCAGGACCTTCGACAGGGGCCCCTACAATGAGCAGTTCTTC. It encodes CASRTFDRGPYNEQFF.

This clonotype occurred many times. The gene calls are TRBV28 and TRBJ2-7; D is unresolved. The CDR3 consists of 12 residues. The germline V gene has CDR1 MDHEN and CDR2 SYDVKM. Trimming pared 4 bases from V and 3 bases from J, leaving 7 bases between. The CDR3 region is CASSSYGYEQYV. CDR3 sequence (DNA): TGTGCCAGCAGTTCTTATGGCTACGAGCAGTACGTC.

V and J are TRBV6-2 or TRBV6-3 and TRBJ1-2, with no clear D. Trimming left V 6 bases short and J 5 bases short, with 13 bases between. The CDR3 runs 13 residues. Germline V gene lookup returns CDR1 MNHEY and CDR2 SVGEGT. The CDR3 sequence is CASSSSDIYGYTF. The CDR3 nucleotides read TGTGCCAGCAGCTCCTCTGACATATATGGCTACACCTTC.

On this clonotype: Its ends do not fully match the called genes, so a read error is possible. V is TRBV14 and J is TRBJ2-1; TRBD1 might be the D (5 bases). Germline V gene lookup returns CDR1 SGHDN and CDR2 FVKESK. The CDR3 is 14 amino acids. The CDR3 region has the DNA TGTGCCAGTAGCCCAGGACATACCTACAATGAGCAGTTCTTC. Translated: CASSPGHTYNEQFF.

J is TRBJ2-6 and V is TRBV2, with D possibly matching TRBD2 (5 bases). Germline CDR1 is SNHLY and CDR2 is FYNNEI. CDR3 length: 14 residues. With 7 bases removed from V and 0 bases from J, the gap between germline ends came to 7 bases. The CDR3 region is CASKEASGANVLTF. CDR3 nucleotides: TGTGCCAGCAAGGAGGCCTCTGGGGCCAACGTCCTGACTTTC.

The chain uses TRBV3-1 and TRBJ2-2; 10 nucleotides line up with TRBD2. Per the germline V gene, CDR1 is LGHDT and CDR2 is YNNKEL (reference sequence). The CDR3 extends over 15 amino acids. V shed 6 bases, J shed 4 bases, and the junction held 5 bases outside the gene matches. CDR3 amino acids: CASRPSGGATGELFF. The CDR3 DNA is TGTGCCAGCAGGCCTAGCGGGGGAGCCACCGGGGAGCTGTTTTTT.

J is TRBJ2-5 and V is TRBV12-3 or TRBV12-4; D is unclear. The CDR3 runs to 14 residues. V dropped 3 bases and J dropped 5 bases, with 13 bases sitting between them. The CDR3 DNA reads as TGTGCCAGCAGTTTTGGCGGCCTAATGGAGACCCAGTACTTC. Translation: CASSFGGLMETQYF.

Regarding this clonotype: Given a much more abundant clone one base away, this may be a read error. The chain uses TRBV11-1 and TRBJ1-1; D might be TRBD1 (5 bases). Germline CDR1 is SGHAT and CDR2 is FQDESV (reference sequence). Trimming pared 5 bases from V and 4 bases from J, leaving 14 bases between. The length of the CDR3 is 14 residues. The CDR3 bases are TGTGCCAGCAGCCACACAAGGGGCGGCACTGAAGCTTTCTTT. It encodes CASSHTRGGTEAFF.

The V call is TRBV14, the J call TRBJ2-1; unclear D gene. Germline V gene sequence: CDR1 SGHDN, CDR2 FVKESK. Trimming stripped 1 base from V and 6 bases from J, with 7 bases between. The CDR3 contains 13 residues. CDR3 protein: CASSQGKVNEQFF. The DNA for the CDR3 is TGTGCCAGCAGCCAAGGGAAGGTCAATGAGCAGTTCTTC. Using reference TRBV14 and TRBJ2-1 for the parts outside the CDR3, the full variable domain is EAGVTQFPSHSVIEKGQTVTLRCDPISGHDNLYWYRRVMGKEIKFLLHFVKESKQDESGMPNNRFLAERTGGTYSTLKVQPAELEDSGVYFCASSQGKVNEQFFGPGTRLTVL.

Many counts were recorded for this clonotype. The chain uses TRBV28 and TRBJ1-5; tentatively, D is TRBD1 (5 bases). The germline CDR1 and CDR2 sequences are MDHEN and SYDVKM. There are 14 residues in the CDR3. Trimming cost V 5 bases and J 1 base, with 9 bases left between them. CDR3 sequence (DNA): TGTGCCAGCAGTCCCAGGGACAGCAATCAGCCCCAGCATTTT. Protein sequence: CASSPRDSNQPQHF.